This is a list of T cell receptor beta chains from one sample in a study of blood T cell repertoires in COVID-19. Assay used: immunoSEQ multiplex PCR; TCRdb lists only in-frame clones, some missing. The table has around 140,000 clones, about 89% seen once. The material sequenced was peripheral blood. The receptors derive from a man aged 45-60 years with active COVID-19. The CDR3 runs from the conserved cysteine through the conserved F or W. A D gene is named only where the DNA matches it firmly.

V gene	J gene	D gene	CDR3 DNA	CDR3 protein
TRBV7-2	TRBJ1-2	NA	TGTGCCAGCAGCTCCACGGCCTCCGGGAGCTATGGCTACACCTTC	CASSSTASGSYGYTF
TRBV5-4	TRBJ2-3	TRBD2	TGTGCCAGCAGCAAGGGACTAGCGGGGAACACAGATACGCAGTATTTT	CASSKGLAGNTDTQYF
TRBV4-3	TRBJ2-5	TRBD2	TGCGCCAGCAGCCAAGATTCGGGGGGGCTGGGAGAGACCCAGTACTTC	CASSQDSGGLGETQYF
TRBV29-1	TRBJ1-1	TRBD1	TGCAGCGTCAGGGGGTTGCAAAACACTGAAGCTTTCTTT	CSVRGLQNTEAFF
TRBV6-5	TRBJ2-7	TRBD2	TGTGCCAGCAGTCGCACTAGCGTAGGACTGTACGAGCAGTACTTC	CASSRTSVGLYEQYF
TRBV19	TRBJ1-1	TRBD1	TGTGCCAGTAGTATAGGGTGGTTGGCAGGGGGCCACACTGAAGCTTTCTTT	CASSIGWLAGGHTEAFF
TRBV5-1	TRBJ1-3	TRBD1	TGCGCCAGCAGCTTAGGGACAGGTTTCTCTGGAAACACCATATATTTT	CASSLGTGFSGNTIYF
TRBV11-3	TRBJ2-5	NA	TGTGCCAGCAGCTTCGGGGGTCGGGAGACCCAGTACTTC	CASSFGGRETQYF
TRBV5-6	TRBJ2-4	NA	TGTGCCAGCAGCTTGGTCGGGATCGGGGACATTCAGTACTTC	CASSLVGIGDIQYF
TRBV15	TRBJ2-7	TRBD1	TGTGCCACCAGCCGGACAGGGGAACCCTACGAGCAGTACTTC	CATSRTGEPYEQYF